Each of the 29 T cell receptor beta chains below was sequenced from the same sample in a study of metastatic and nonmetastatic thyroid tumors. Each patient came to thyroid surgery without any prior treatment (of any kind). TCRdb reprocessed the PCR reads via MiXCR. The sample holds 91,000 or so clones, about an eighth seen once. Sample: blood. These receptor sequences come from a female donor with papillary thyroid cancer or a benign thyroid nodule (not recorded which). Some clones in this sample may be carry-over from other donors' samples.

Concerning this clone itself: It may be a read error: a sequence one base away is much more abundant. The chain carries TRBV7-9 and TRBJ1-1; unclear D gene. CDR1 and CDR2 from the germline V gene are SEHNR and FQNEAQ (reference sequence). Trimming removed 5 bases at V and 6 bases at J, with 7 bases between. There are 11 residues in the CDR3. The CDR3 is CASSDFSEAFF. In DNA form, the CDR3 reads TGTGCCAGCAGCGACTTCTCTGAAGCTTTCTTT.

This clone was counted many times. V is TRBV15 and J is TRBJ2-2, with D unclear. Germline-derived CDR1 and CDR2 are LNHNV and YYDKDF (reference sequence). The length of the CDR3 is 13 residues. Trimming left V 2 bases short and J 0 bases short, with 1 base between. In nucleotides, the CDR3 is TGTGCCACCAGCAGACCGAACACCGGGGAGCTGTTTTTT. It translates to CATSRPNTGELFF.

This clone showed up many times. The sample holds other DNA sequences that translate to the same CDR3. The chain carries TRBV2 and TRBJ2-1; no reliable D call. Germline CDR1 is SNHLY and CDR2 is FYNNEI. V was pared by 7 bases and J by 8 bases, with 18 bases between. The CDR3 consists of 14 residues. The CDR3 sequence: CASNYIIPDHEQFF. The CDR3 bases are TGTGCCAGCAACTATATCATCCCAGATCATGAGCAGTTCTTC.

Many counts were recorded for this clone. The chain carries TRBV3-1 and TRBJ2-1; D is possibly TRBD2 (5 bases). Trimming removed 0 bases from V and 0 bases from J, with 18 bases in between. This CDR3 has 19 amino acids. The germline CDR1 and CDR2 sequences are LGHDT and YNNKEL (reference sequence). CDR3 loop: CASSQDRSGSSSSYNEQFF. As DNA, the CDR3 is TGTGCCAGCAGCCAAGATCGTAGTGGGAGTTCGAGCTCCTACAATGAGCAGTTCTTC.

Details on this clone: Since a much larger clone is just one base distant, this may be a read error. Other DNA sequences in the sample encode the same CDR3. The chain is built from TRBV11-1 and TRBJ2-3, with 8 bases matching TRBD1. The trim removed 4 bases at V and 2 bases at J, leaving 5 bases unmatched. Germline CDR1 SGHAT, CDR2 FQDESV (reference sequence). This CDR3 comprises 15 residues. The CDR3 spells CASSSGQGNTDTQYF. DNA of the CDR3: TGTGCCAGCAGCTCCGGACAGGGTAACACAGATACGCAGTATTTT.

This clone showed up many times. The chain combines TRBV6-7 with TRBJ2-5; D call uncertain. TRBV6-7 is assigned to the ORF class and has an uncertain function. This CDR3 has 15 residues. V lost 2 bases, J lost 4 bases, and 14 bases lay in between. The CDR3 sequence is CASSYTLPMGETQYF. For the CDR3, the DNA is TGTGCCAGCAGTTACACGCTTCCGATGGGAGAGACCCAGTACTTC.

CDR3: CSARGPDTQYF. CDR3 nucleotides: TGCAGTGCTAGGGGGCCAGATACGCAGTATTTT. The gene calls are TRBV20-1 and TRBJ2-3, with D tentatively TRBD1 (5 bases). V was cut by 3 bases and J by 4 bases, with 5 bases left in between. CDR1 DFQATT and CDR2 SNEGSKA come from the germline V gene (reference sequence). The CDR3 sequence is 11 residues long.

This clone showed up many times. The sample holds other DNA sequences that translate to the same CDR3. This rearrangement joins TRBV14 to TRBJ2-1; D is uncertain. This CDR3 has 14 amino acids. Trimming pared 1 base from V and 10 bases from J, leaving 14 bases between. Germline-derived CDR1 and CDR2 are SGHDN and FVKESK. CDR3 nucleotide sequence: TGTGCCAGCAGCCAAGGGATGCAGGCTGGGGAGCAGTTCTTC. It yields the protein CASSQGMQAGEQFF.

This clone was observed at least ten times. The gene calls are TRBV28 and TRBJ2-1; TRBD1 matches 8 bases. This CDR3 has 16 residues. The V segment lost 6 bases and the J segment 2 bases; nucleotides outside the gene matches: 9. CDR1 and CDR2 from the germline V gene are MDHEN and SYDVKM. CDR3 residues: CASRPEGTGPYNEQFF. The CDR3 DNA reads as TGTGCCAGCAGGCCGGAAGGGACAGGACCCTACAATGAGCAGTTCTTC.

V is TRBV27 and J is TRBJ2-7; 9 bases line up with TRBD2. V lost 10 bases and J lost 5; bases outside the gene matches: 6. Germline V lookup: CDR1 MNHEY, CDR2 SMNVEV (reference sequence). The length of the CDR3 is 12 residues. The CDR3 region has the DNA TGTGCCACCCGGACTAGCGAGAACGAGCAGTACTTC. This translates into CATRTSENEQYF.

The sample holds many counts of this clone. A much more abundant neighbour one base away suggests this may be a read error. The V call is TRBV10-1, the J call TRBJ1-5; 7 bases are a match to TRBD1. After removal of 10 bases from V and 6 bases from J, the junction contained 18 bases not matched to a gene. This CDR3 spans 16 amino acids. Germline V gene sequence: CDR1 WNHNN, CDR2 SYGVQD (reference sequence). CDR3 nucleotides: TGCGCCACTCCAGGGGGAAAATACCCTCCCAGTCAGCCCCAGCATTTT. As protein: CATPGGKYPPSQPQHF.

This clone was picked up many times. The V gene is TRBV12-3 or TRBV12-4, the J gene TRBJ2-1, with a weak D call TRBD1 (5 bases). The CDR3 covers 14 residues. Trimming removed 4 bases from V and 0 bases from J, with 7 bases in between. CDR3 protein: CASSSRGSYNEQFF. CDR3 nucleotides: TGTGCCAGCAGTTCAAGGGGCTCCTACAATGAGCAGTTCTTC.

This clone was observed at least ten times. The rearrangement links TRBV28 to TRBJ1-2, with 7 bases that match TRBD1. The CDR3 is made up of 16 amino acids. The germline V gene encodes CDR1 MDHEN and CDR2 SYDVKM. The J segment lost 4 bases and the V segment lost 3 bases, leaving 11 bases of the junction unmatched. The CDR3 is CASSFRVQGGAYGYTF. Here the CDR3 DNA reads TGTGCCAGCAGTTTTCGAGTCCAAGGGGGCGCCTATGGCTACACCTTC.

This clone was counted many times. The rearrangement uses TRBV7-2 and TRBJ2-5; a possible D gene is TRBD2 (5 bases). The germline gives CDR1 SGHTA, CDR2 FQGNSA. The CDR3 is 11 amino acids. V was trimmed by 5 bases and J by 5 bases, leaving 6 bases between them. CDR3 loop: CASSAGETQYF. CDR3 DNA: TGTGCCAGCAGCGCGGGCGAGACCCAGTACTTC.

This sequence joins TRBV9 and TRBJ2-7, with 7 bases matching TRBD2. V shed 3 bases, J shed 7 bases, and the junction held 13 bases outside the gene matches. The germline V gene has CDR1 SGDLS and CDR2 YYNGEE. The CDR3 is 15 amino acids. The CDR3 DNA sequence: TGTGCCAGCAGCGCCAGCGGGATCCTCTTCTATGAGCAGTACTTC. Protein product: CASSASGILFYEQYF.

In this sample, this clone turned up a few times. The rearrangement joins TRBV19 to TRBJ2-7, with 8 bases fitting TRBD2. Germline loops: CDR1 LNHDA, CDR2 SQIVND (reference sequence). With V trimmed by 3 bases and J by 7 bases, 8 bases remained unmatched. CDR3 size: 14 residues. The DNA of the CDR3 is TGTGCCAGTAGTATTTCCGGGACTAGGAGGGAGCAGTACTTC. Protein product: CASSISGTRREQYF. Together with reference TRBV19 and TRBJ2-7, the CDR3 gives the full variable domain: DGGITQSPKYLFRKEGQNVTLSCEQNLNHDAMYWYRQDPGQGLRLIYYSQIVNDFQKGDIAEGYSVSREKKESFPLTVTSAQKNPTAFYLCASSISGTRREQYFGPGTRLTVT.

This clone was recorded many times. Other DNA sequences from this sample encode an identical CDR3 as well. The chain links TRBV7-8 to TRBJ1-4; 7 positions match TRBD1. There are 19 residues in the CDR3. Germline values: CDR1 SGHVS, CDR2 FQNEAQ. J lost 0 bases, V lost 5 bases, and 15 bases had no gene match. The DNA of the CDR3 is TGTGCCAGCAGCACGCGGCCCGGGACAGCAGAAGCAACTAATGAAAAACTGTTTTTT. As protein: CASSTRPGTAEATNEKLFF.

This clone was detected ten times or more. The chain has TRBV2 and TRBJ2-3; D unclear. This CDR3 has 12 amino acids. V lost 4 bases, J lost 5 bases, and 7 bases lay in between. Germline V gene lookup returns CDR1 SNHLY and CDR2 FYNNEI. The CDR3 DNA follows: TGTGCCAGCAGTGTATTGGGAGATACGCAGTATTTT. Protein: CASSVLGDTQYF.

The table lists this clone with many counts. The rearrangement links TRBV11-1 to TRBJ2-7; 14 bases match TRBD2. CDR3 length equals 15 residues. In germline, CDR1 is SGHAT, CDR2 FQDESV (reference sequence). Losses at the gene ends were 3 bases for V and 4 bases for J; bases not matched to a gene: 2. The CDR3 coding sequence is TGTGCCAGCAGCTTTGGGACTAGCGGGAGATACGAGCAGTACTTC. This gives the protein CASSFGTSGRYEQYF.

This clone was seen many times. The CDR3 sequence: CASRRPPGTEAFF. The CDR3 DNA reads as TGTGCCAGCAGGAGACCCCCAGGGACTGAAGCTTTCTTT. The chain couples TRBV12-3 or TRBV12-4 to TRBJ1-1; the D gene is possibly TRBD1 (5 bases). With 6 bases removed from V and 5 bases from J, the gap between germline ends came to 13 bases. The CDR3 spans 13 residues.

This clone was seen ten or more times. This may be a read error, as it is one base from a much larger clone. This sequence joins TRBV19 and TRBJ1-1; D call uncertain. CDR1 is LNHDA, CDR2 SQIVND, per germline (reference sequence). This CDR3 spans 13 amino acids. V gave up 2 bases and J gave up 6 bases, with 10 bases separating them. CDR3 region: CASSISGYAEAFF. The CDR3 DNA reads TGTGCCAGTAGTATATCGGGGTACGCTGAAGCTTTCTTT.

Many counts were recorded for this clone. V usage is TRBV6-2 or TRBV6-3 and J usage is TRBJ1-2; a weak D match, TRBD1 (5 bases). Trimming stripped 4 bases from V and 3 bases from J, with 12 bases between. Germline-derived CDR1 and CDR2 are MNHEY and SVGEGT. This CDR3 comprises 14 residues. The CDR3: CASSFIDSYYGYTF. In DNA, the CDR3 is TGTGCCAGCAGTTTTATCGACAGTTACTATGGCTACACCTTC.

This clone was detected many times. The chain has TRBV20-1 and TRBJ2-5, with 14 nucleotides matching TRBD2. The length of the CDR3 is 17 residues. J gave up 5 bases and V 5 bases, and 13 bases lay outside the gene matches. The germline gives CDR1 DFQATT, CDR2 SNEGSKA (reference sequence). Written as DNA, the CDR3 is TGCAGTGCTGATCCGGGACTAGCGGGAGTCTGGGAGGAGACCCAGTACTTC. It translates to CSADPGLAGVWEETQYF.

This chain links TRBV20-1 with TRBJ1-2; a weak D match, TRBD1 (5 bases). Trimming stripped 5 bases from V and 7 bases from J, with 23 bases between. Germline CDR1 is DFQATT and CDR2 is SNEGSKA (reference sequence). The CDR3 covers 15 residues. CDR3 region: CSAPAGSVRSGGYTF. As DNA, the CDR3 is TGCAGTGCTCCCGCAGGGTCGGTGAGAAGTGGTGGCTACACCTTC.

This clone was recorded many times. The chain links TRBV7-2 to TRBJ2-7; D is unresolved. Trimming shortened V by 3 bases and J by 3 bases, and 0 bases separated the two germline ends. CDR3 size: 10 residues. The germline gives CDR1 SGHTA, CDR2 FQGNSA. CDR3 sequence reads: CASSFYEQYF. CDR3 bases: TGTGCCAGCAGCTTCTACGAGCAGTACTTC.

V is TRBV28 and J is TRBJ1-3; D not resolved. Trimming pared 4 bases from V and 0 bases from J, leaving 7 bases between. The CDR3 sequence is 14 residues long. Germline V CDR1 and CDR2: MDHEN, SYDVKM. CDR3 in amino acids: CASSSPPSGNTIYF. In DNA, the CDR3 is TGTGCCAGCAGTTCCCCCCCCTCTGGAAACACCATATATTTT.

This clone came up many times. This chain uses TRBV7-9 with TRBJ2-1; either TRBD1 or TRBD2 may fit D (5 bases each). CDR3 length equals 17 residues. The germline gives CDR1 SEHNR, CDR2 FQNEAQ (reference sequence). Trimming stripped 5 bases from V and 10 bases from J, with 27 bases between. The CDR3 DNA is TGTGCCAGCAGCCGACGCACAGGAGGACCCGACATAGGCGAGCAGTTCTTC. It translates to CASSRRTGGPDIGEQFF.

Points on this clone: A much larger clonotype is one base distant, so this may be a read error. This CDR3 is CASSDSGAVNQPQHF. The CDR3, as DNA: TGCGCCAGCAGTGATAGTGGCGCGGTAAATCAGCCCCAGCATTTT. The rearrangement uses TRBV10-2 and TRBJ1-5, with D uncertain. Germline lookup yields CDR1 WSHSY and CDR2 SAAADI. The V gene lost 3 bases and the J gene lost 4 bases, with 13 bases spanning the gap. The CDR3 contains 15 residues.

At least ten counts were recorded for this clone. V gene TRBV10-3 combines with J gene TRBJ2-7; no firm D call. There are 13 residues in the CDR3. With 5 bases removed from V and 7 bases from J, the gap between germline ends came to 15 bases. Germline V lookup: CDR1 ENHRY, CDR2 SYGVKD. CDR3 loop: CAISFRTDAEQYF. The CDR3 DNA sequence: TGTGCCATCAGTTTCCGAACGGACGCGGAGCAGTACTTC.